One and the same sample provided the 5 T cell receptor beta chains below, sequenced in a study of blood T cell repertoires in COVID-19. The method was immunoSEQ multiplex PCR; TCRdb's version includes in-frame clones alone and lacks a portion of them. The data contain around 130,000 clones, around nine tenths of them seen just once; the ten biggest clones take up about 2.5%. The specimen was PBMCs or T cells enriched from blood (not recorded which). The receptors stem from a woman in her forties or fifties who had recovered from COVID-19.

The V gene is TRBV9, the J gene TRBJ2-5; 9 bases are shared with TRBD2. Germline assignment: CDR1 SGDLS and CDR2 YYNGEE. This CDR3 comprises 15 residues. V lost 7 bases and J lost 5; bases outside the gene matches: 12. This chain's CDR3 is CASGVGGGAVETQYF. CDR3 sequence (DNA): TGTGCCAGCGGGGTCGGCGGGGGGGCCGTGGAGACCCAGTACTTC. Using reference TRBV9 and TRBJ2-5 for the parts outside the CDR3, the full variable domain is DSGVTQTPKHLITATGQRVTLRCSPRSGDLSVYWYQQSLDQGLQFLIQYYNGEERAKGNILERFSAQQFPDLHSELNLSSLELGDSALYFCASGVGGGAVETQYFGPGTRLLVL.

V usage is TRBV27 and J usage is TRBJ1-6; D is uncertain. The CDR3 has 15 residues. Trimming shortened V by 8 bases and J by 0 bases, and 11 bases separated the two germline ends. Germline CDR1 is MNHEY and CDR2 is SMNVEV (reference sequence). The CDR3 sequence is CASHQRGSYNSPLHF. Written as DNA, the CDR3 is TGTGCCAGCCACCAGCGGGGCTCCTATAATTCACCCCTCCACTTT.

CDR3 protein: CASSLPAGQGSGELFF. CDR3 DNA: TGTGCCAGCAGCTTACCCGCGGGACAGGGGTCCGGGGAGCTGTTTTTT. The chain links TRBV5-4 to TRBJ2-2; 10 bases are a match to TRBD1. The CDR3 is 16 amino acids. Trimming removed 2 bases from V and 6 bases from J; junction bases left unmatched: 7. CDR1 SGHNT and CDR2 YYREEE come from the germline V gene (reference sequence).

The chain has TRBV19 and TRBJ2-1; 8 bases fit TRBD1. The CDR3 contains 17 residues. V was clipped by 3 bases and J by 4 bases; unmatched bases: 11. Germline CDR1 is LNHDA and CDR2 is SQIVND (reference sequence). CDR3 nucleotide sequence: TGTGCCAGTAGTATGAAACCATCGGGACAGGCGTACAATGAGCAGTTCTTC. Translation gives CASSMKPSGQAYNEQFF.

The rearrangement joins TRBV5-1 to TRBJ2-2; 8 nucleotides agree with TRBD2. The CDR3 length is 20 residues. V shed 4 bases and J 2 bases; nucleotides not matched to a gene: 19. Germline loops: CDR1 SGHRS, CDR2 YFSETQ. The CDR3 DNA is TGCGCCAGCAGCCCCGGTAGAGAGCGGGGGATACCTCGAAACACCGGGGAGCTGTTTTTT. Its protein is CASSPGRERGIPRNTGELFF.